Reported below is one T cell receptor (beta chain). Its antigen is as yet unknown. Measured with immunoSEQ multiplex PCR; TCRdb has only the in-frame clones, and not every one. Of about 93,000 clones detected, roughly nine tenths appear once; the ten largest clones hold 0.45% to 0.6%. This specimen belongs to a study of OX40 agonist ivuxolimab in advanced cancers. Findings and caveats of the study: The expanded peripheral T cells' antigen specificity was not determined.

Peripheral blood came from all dose cohorts at three timepoints. The clonotype comes from an adult with an advanced solid tumor such as melanoma, head and neck, liver or kidney cancer. The source material was CD4+ or CD8+ T cells sorted from blood, sampled in a trial of the OX40 agonist ivuxolimab.

CDR3 bases: TGTGCCAGCAGCGACCGGTTACCCACAGATACGCAGTATTTT. Its translation: CASSDRLPTDTQYF. The rearrangement joins TRBV11-3 to TRBJ2-3; D not resolved. CDR1 SGHNT and CDR2 YENEEA come from the germline V gene. CDR3 length: 14 residues. Trimming stripped 5 bases from V and 2 bases from J, with 11 bases between.